What follows describes a single TCR beta chain. There is no known antigen for this receptor. Qualities for individual bases were not recorded, and no much larger clone is one base off. Including cysteine and phenylalanine, the CDR3 has 17 amino acids. This entry keeps only the CDR3 DNA: 51 bases, framed from base 1. According to the germline V gene, CDR1 reads SGHVS and CDR2 reads FQNEAQ. V and J are trimmed by 1 base and 3 bases, and the gene matches miss 8 bases of the junction. The entry originates in a study of T-cell memory formation after mild COVID-19 (dated by TCRdb to the early 2020s). Regarding the study in general: TCR sequence clusters from the two donors were found to be largely donor specific. T-cell clones expanding and contracting after mild COVID-19 in a couple of donors were tracked by longitudinal TCRalpha and TCRbeta repertoire sequencing. The cohort comprised two young, previously healthy adult volunteers, one female and one male. Study-wide conclusions, independent of this receptor: Contracting CD4+ clones turned up mainly in the CM and EM memory subsets, whereas EMRA was where CD8+ clones were enriched. From day 15 to 85, contracting clones showed balanced CD4/CD8 phenotypes, whereas a second wave of clones that expanded from day 15 to 37 leaned towards CD4+. The study included only a couple of mild cases, and larger cohorts that include severe cases with pre-infection samples were judged to be necessary. Some responding clones were detected in pre-infection memory, suggesting pre-existing cross-reactive memory T cells joined the SARS-CoV-2 response. Whether the second-wave clones peaking on day 37 were SARS-CoV-2 specific was not confirmed.

PBMCs were isolated by Ficoll-Paque density gradient centrifugation. The sample was run on an Illumina NovaSeq 6000. cDNA libraries for TCRalpha and TCRbeta were prepared by 5'RACE using constant-segment primers, with sample barcodes and unique molecular identifiers added. Trizol reagent was used to extract RNA from every sample. The libraries were amplified in two PCR steps, and the second step added a second sample barcode and Illumina TruSeq adapters. Sequencing of libraries was performed on an Illumina NovaSeq with 2 x 150 bp paired-end reads. The original methods were these. The reads were demultiplexed and collapsed into UMI-guided consensus sequences using migec v1.2.7. Using mixcr v2.1.11, UMI consensuses were aligned to TRA and TRB V and J templates and then assembled into clonotypes. A clonotype was counted as expanded or contracted only if both edgeR and NoisET called the change significant, with noise models trained on biological replicates. For edgeR calls, a false discovery rate-adjusted p below 0.01 and a log2 fold-change threshold of 1 were applied. PCA with hierarchical clustering of max-normalized trajectories of the 1000 most abundant clonotypes was used as exploratory dynamics analysis. The CD4 or CD8 phenotype of responding clones was assigned using the separately sequenced CD4+ and CD8+ repertoires. The public reads were quality trimmed at Q25 with fastp and then assembled into clones with MiXCR by TCRdb, keeping productive beta chains. One record per CDR3 amino acid sequence lists the most common genes and DNA. The V and J calls come from TCRdb's annotation, not from the publication. This sample has 350,000 to 500,000 distinct CDR3 sequences in its table, and roughly 18% of those were observed once. The top ten hold 20% to 25% of the sample.

The V and J genes are TRBV7-8 and TRBJ2-3; 9 bases in the middle match TRBD2. The sequence was obtained from a man aged 18 to 29 who had mild COVID-19 (a few samples of this study predate the infection). The sample titles of this study are shuffled in the database, so cell type and time point are left out; the donor was told from shared clones. Sequencing input: PBMCs or a T cell subset sorted from them (not recorded which). CDR3 protein: CASSLGGLAGITDTQYF. The nucleotide sequence reads TGTGCCAGCAGCTTAGGTGGCCTAGCGGGGATAACAGATACGCAGTATTTT.